This record covers a single T cell receptor (beta chain). The data derive from a study of blood T cell repertoires in COVID-19. Across the whole study: The United States, Italy and Spain provided the acute and convalescent COVID-19 samples. Sample material is recorded as cDNA or gDNA derived from T cells, B-cell-depleted T cells, or PBMCs.

From germline, CDR1 is LGHDT and CDR2 YNNKEL (reference sequence). This CDR3 contains 15 residues. V was cut by 5 bases and J by 0 bases, with 14 bases left in between. Per the original methods: Using reference gene primer amplification, nucleated cell counts were estimated. Clones were sequenced by immunoSEQ multiplex PCR, and TCRdb holds only the in-frame ones, with some missing. V and J calls and clone size are as listed in that table; D and trimming were resolved from the DNA. The sample holds 72,000 or so clones; about 90% are singletons and the top ten take approximately 1.5%. What was sequenced was peripheral blood. This chain links TRBV3-1 (or the pseudogene TRBV3-2) with TRBJ2-7, with a tentative D call TRBD2 (6 bases). The TCR was taken from a man aged 55 to 70 with acute or convalescent COVID-19. In DNA, the CDR3 is TGTGCCAGCAGCGGGGGGATCCTCAGCTCCTACGAGCAGTACTTC. This encodes CASSGGILSSYEQYF.